This T cell receptor beta chain was documented in a study of blood T cell repertoires in COVID-19. V was clipped by 2 bases and J by 0 bases; unmatched bases: 4. The CDR3 consists of 16 residues. CDR1 and CDR2 (germline): MDHEN, SYDVKM. Per the original methods: Amplification of reference gene primers provided the estimated nucleated cell counts. Some clones are missing from TCRdb's copy, which holds only in-frame ones; the method was immunoSEQ multiplex PCR. That table gives V, J and clone size, and the DNA gave D and trimming. The table records fewer than 250,000 clones, more than 70% of them present only once.

The sequence came from a woman between 35 and 50 years old who had recovered from COVID-19. The sequenced sample was peripheral blood. The rearrangement joins TRBV28 to TRBJ2-7; the match to TRBD2 covers 10 bases. The CDR3 protein is CASSLASGGSSYEQYF. In DNA form, the CDR3 reads TGTGCCAGCAGTTTAGCTAGCGGGGGAAGCTCCTACGAGCAGTACTTC.